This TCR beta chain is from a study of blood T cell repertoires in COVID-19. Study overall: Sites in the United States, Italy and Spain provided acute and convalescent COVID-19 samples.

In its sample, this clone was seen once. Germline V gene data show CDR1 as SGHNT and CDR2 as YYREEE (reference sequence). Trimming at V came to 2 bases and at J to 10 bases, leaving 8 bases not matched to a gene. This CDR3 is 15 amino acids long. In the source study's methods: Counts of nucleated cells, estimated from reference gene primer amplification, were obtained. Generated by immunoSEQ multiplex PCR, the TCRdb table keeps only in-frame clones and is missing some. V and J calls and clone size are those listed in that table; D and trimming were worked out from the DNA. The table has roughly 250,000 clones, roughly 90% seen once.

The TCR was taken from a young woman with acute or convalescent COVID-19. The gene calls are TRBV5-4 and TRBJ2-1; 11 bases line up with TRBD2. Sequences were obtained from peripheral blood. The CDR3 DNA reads TGTGCCAGCAGCTTTTTAGCGGGAGGGTTCGGGGAGCAGTTCTTC. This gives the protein CASSFLAGGFGEQFF.